The rows below give T cell receptor beta chains drawn from one sample of a study of blood T cell repertoires in COVID-19. Using immunoSEQ multiplex PCR, the repertoire was profiled, and TCRdb retains in-frame clones only, with some absent. The sample has about 140,000 clones, approximately 78% seen once. The sequenced sample consisted of peripheral blood. The source is a man in his 60s who had recovered from COVID-19. Each CDR3 is given with its conserved first and last residue. Fields, in order: J gene, clone size, D gene, V gene, CDR3 protein, CDR3 DNA. D genes are given only for firm matches. Not every row has a clone size; where given, it reads once, few, many or a size class.

j_call: TRBJ1-1; clone_size: .; d_call: TRBD1; v_call: TRBV25-1; cdr3_aa: CASSDRGQGEAFF; cdr3_nt: TGTGCCAGCAGTGACAGGGGGCAAGGTGAAGCTTTCTTT
j_call: TRBJ1-1; clone_size: once; d_call: .; v_call: TRBV5-4; cdr3_aa: CASSPSQGNTEAFF; cdr3_nt: TGTGCCAGCAGCCCATCGCAGGGGAACACTGAAGCTTTCTTT
j_call: TRBJ2-5; clone_size: .; d_call: .; v_call: TRBV7-9; cdr3_aa: CASSFRGTETQYF; cdr3_nt: TGTGCCAGCAGCTTTAGGGGGACAGAGACCCAGTACTTC
j_call: TRBJ2-1; clone_size: .; d_call: TRBD1; v_call: TRBV7-3; cdr3_aa: CASSRTGGDYNEQFF; cdr3_nt: TGTGCCAGCAGCCGGACAGGGGGCGACTACAATGAGCAGTTCTTC
j_call: TRBJ2-3; clone_size: .; d_call: TRBD1; v_call: TRBV6-6; cdr3_aa: CASTRTGVSTDTQYF; cdr3_nt: TGTGCCAGCACCCGAACAGGGGTTAGCACAGATACGCAGTATTTT
j_call: TRBJ1-2; clone_size: .; d_call: TRBD1; v_call: TRBV28; cdr3_aa: CASSFGTGATSNGYTF; cdr3_nt: TGTGCCAGCAGTTTCGGGACAGGCGCCACATCGAATGGCTACACCTTC
j_call: TRBJ2-5; clone_size: .; d_call: .; v_call: TRBV30; cdr3_aa: CAWTRMETQYF; cdr3_nt: TGTGCCTGGACTAGGATGGAGACCCAGTACTTC
j_call: TRBJ2-7; clone_size: .; d_call: TRBD1; v_call: TRBV27; cdr3_aa: CASSTNRDRGPYEQYF; cdr3_nt: TGTGCCAGCAGTACAAACCGGGACAGGGGACCCTACGAGCAGTACTTC
j_call: TRBJ2-1; clone_size: .; d_call: .; v_call: TRBV5-4; cdr3_aa: CASSLDRGLEKNEQFF; cdr3_nt: TGTGCCAGCAGCTTGGATAGGGGACTCGAGAAAAATGAGCAGTTCTTC
j_call: TRBJ2-7; clone_size: .; d_call: .; v_call: TRBV18; cdr3_aa: CASSSGARYEQYF; cdr3_nt: TGTGCCAGCTCGAGCGGAGCGCGCTACGAGCAGTACTTC
j_call: TRBJ1-6; clone_size: .; d_call: .; v_call: TRBV11-2; cdr3_aa: CASSLIGSYNSPLHF; cdr3_nt: TGTGCCAGCAGCTTAATCGGCTCCTATAATTCACCCCTCCACTTT
j_call: TRBJ2-3; clone_size: once; d_call: TRBD2; v_call: TRBV20-1; cdr3_aa: CSASGTSGELYTQYF; cdr3_nt: TGCAGTGCTAGTGGGACTAGCGGGGAGTTATATACGCAGTATTTT
j_call: TRBJ1-1; clone_size: .; d_call: .; v_call: TRBV7-2; cdr3_aa: CASSQGNTEAFF; cdr3_nt: TGTGCCAGCAGCCAGGGGAACACTGAAGCTTTCTTT
j_call: TRBJ1-3; clone_size: .; d_call: TRBD1; v_call: TRBV9; cdr3_aa: CASSSGQGQVGNTIYF; cdr3_nt: TGTGCCAGCAGCTCAGGACAGGGTCAAGTCGGAAACACCATATATTTT
j_call: TRBJ1-1; clone_size: few; d_call: TRBD1; v_call: TRBV11-3; cdr3_aa: CASSLSRDRGTEAFF; cdr3_nt: TGTGCCAGCAGCTTATCCCGGGACAGGGGAACTGAAGCTTTCTTT
j_call: TRBJ2-7; clone_size: .; d_call: TRBD2; v_call: TRBV11-1; cdr3_aa: CASSLDRSSGSYEQYF; cdr3_nt: TGTGCCAGCAGCTTAGACAGGAGTAGCGGGTCCTACGAGCAGTACTTC
j_call: TRBJ2-3; clone_size: .; d_call: TRBD2; v_call: TRBV6-2/TRBV6-3; cdr3_aa: CASSSRTGAGGPDTQYF; cdr3_nt: TGTGCCAGCAGTTCTCGGACCGGGGCGGGAGGGCCTGATACGCAGTATTTT
j_call: TRBJ1-2; clone_size: .; d_call: .; v_call: TRBV7-2; cdr3_aa: CASSPTANYGYTF; cdr3_nt: TGTGCCAGCAGCCCGACAGCTAACTATGGCTACACCTTC
j_call: TRBJ2-7; clone_size: .; d_call: .; v_call: TRBV5-1; cdr3_aa: CASSLAVSYEQYF; cdr3_nt: TGCGCCAGCAGCTTGGCAGTCTCCTACGAGCAGTACTTC
j_call: TRBJ1-6; clone_size: .; d_call: TRBD1; v_call: TRBV29-1; cdr3_aa: CSVTTGGYNSPLHF; cdr3_nt: TGCAGCGTTACGACAGGGGGTTATAATTCACCCCTCCACTTT
j_call: TRBJ1-1; clone_size: .; d_call: TRBD1; v_call: TRBV28; cdr3_aa: CASSPTDRVNTEAFF; cdr3_nt: TGTGCCAGCAGTCCAACGGACAGGGTGAACACTGAAGCTTTCTTT
j_call: TRBJ2-7; clone_size: .; d_call: .; v_call: TRBV2; cdr3_aa: CASSVQGFNEQYF; cdr3_nt: TGTGCCAGCAGTGTACAGGGATTCAACGAGCAGTACTTC
j_call: TRBJ2-3; clone_size: .; d_call: TRBD2; v_call: TRBV7-2; cdr3_aa: CASSWVGGTDTQYF; cdr3_nt: TGTGCCAGCAGCTGGGTGGGGGGGACAGATACGCAGTATTTT
j_call: TRBJ1-6; clone_size: few; d_call: .; v_call: TRBV3-1/TRBV3-2; cdr3_aa: CASSQVQGKRAPLHF; cdr3_nt: TGTGCCAGCAGCCAAGTCCAGGGGAAAAGGGCACCCCTCCACTTT
j_call: TRBJ2-1; clone_size: few; d_call: .; v_call: TRBV10-3; cdr3_aa: CAISAGTPPDVEQFF; cdr3_nt: TGTGCCATCAGTGCCGGGACTCCTCCCGATGTTGAGCAGTTCTTC
j_call: TRBJ1-5; clone_size: .; d_call: .; v_call: TRBV21-1; cdr3_aa: CARGGQGDRSNQPQHF; cdr3_nt: TGTGCCAGGGGGGGACAGGGGGATCGGAGCAATCAGCCCCAGCATTTT
j_call: TRBJ1-3; clone_size: once; d_call: TRBD1; v_call: TRBV5-1; cdr3_aa: CASTSGQGDPSSGNTIYF; cdr3_nt: TGCGCCAGCACCTCGGGACAGGGTGACCCGAGCTCTGGAAACACCATATATTTT
j_call: TRBJ2-6; clone_size: many; d_call: .; v_call: TRBV4-3; cdr3_aa: CASSQEHATGANVLTF; cdr3_nt: TGCGCCAGCAGCCAAGAACACGCAACTGGGGCCAACGTCCTGACTTTC
j_call: TRBJ2-3; clone_size: .; d_call: TRBD2; v_call: TRBV30; cdr3_aa: CAWRGLAGTTSTDTQYF; cdr3_nt: TGTGCCTGGAGGGGACTAGCGGGAACTACTAGCACAGATACGCAGTATTTT
j_call: TRBJ2-5; clone_size: .; d_call: .; v_call: TRBV7-2; cdr3_aa: CASSQVLRETQYF; cdr3_nt: TGTGCCAGCAGCCAGGTCCTCCGCGAGACCCAGTACTTC
j_call: TRBJ2-2; clone_size: .; d_call: .; v_call: TRBV6-5; cdr3_aa: CASSYSRTVTGELFF; cdr3_nt: TGTGCCAGCAGTTACTCTCGGACAGTCACCGGGGAGCTGTTTTTT
j_call: TRBJ2-1; clone_size: .; d_call: TRBD1; v_call: TRBV9; cdr3_aa: CASSEGTDPLGEQFF; cdr3_nt: TGTGCCAGCAGCGAAGGGACAGACCCCCTAGGAGAGCAGTTCTTC
j_call: TRBJ2-7; clone_size: many; d_call: TRBD2; v_call: TRBV12-3/TRBV12-4; cdr3_aa: CASSRGGPYEQYF; cdr3_nt: TGTGCCAGCAGTCGGGGAGGGCCTTACGAGCAGTACTTC
j_call: TRBJ1-3; clone_size: .; d_call: .; v_call: TRBV9; cdr3_aa: CASSVSLSSGNTIYF; cdr3_nt: TGTGCCAGCAGCGTAAGCTTATCCTCTGGAAACACCATATATTTT
j_call: TRBJ2-7; clone_size: few; d_call: .; v_call: TRBV28; cdr3_aa: CANHAGTSSYEQYF; cdr3_nt: TGTGCCAACCATGCAGGAACGAGCTCCTACGAGCAGTACTTC
j_call: TRBJ1-4; clone_size: .; d_call: .; v_call: TRBV28; cdr3_aa: CASKSTGSLEELFF; cdr3_nt: TGTGCCAGCAAGTCCACGGGCAGCTTGGAGGAACTGTTTTTT
j_call: TRBJ1-6; clone_size: once; d_call: .; v_call: TRBV5-1; cdr3_aa: CASSLDRINSPLHF; cdr3_nt: TGCGCCAGCAGCTTGGACAGGATTAATTCACCCCTCCACTTT
j_call: TRBJ1-1; clone_size: .; d_call: .; v_call: TRBV18; cdr3_aa: CASSRVDSLNTEAFF; cdr3_nt: TGTGCCAGCTCACGGGTCGACAGCCTAAACACTGAAGCTTTCTTT
j_call: TRBJ2-7; clone_size: .; d_call: .; v_call: TRBV10-2; cdr3_aa: CASSDSAGSSYEQYF; cdr3_nt: TGCGCCAGCAGTGACTCTGCGGGCTCCTCCTACGAGCAGTACTTC
j_call: TRBJ1-5; clone_size: .; d_call: .; v_call: TRBV6-1; cdr3_aa: CASSEFGQPQHF; cdr3_nt: TGTGCCAGCAGTGAATTCGGGCAGCCCCAGCATTTT
j_call: TRBJ1-2; clone_size: .; d_call: TRBD1; v_call: TRBV3-1/TRBV3-2; cdr3_aa: CASSEPLTGSYNGYTF; cdr3_nt: TGTGCCAGCAGCGAACCGTTGACAGGGAGTTATAATGGCTACACCTTC
j_call: TRBJ1-2; clone_size: .; d_call: TRBD1; v_call: TRBV4-1; cdr3_aa: CASSQAPTGGTYGYTF; cdr3_nt: TGCGCCAGCAGCCAAGCCCCGACAGGGGGTACCTATGGCTACACCTTC
j_call: TRBJ2-3; clone_size: .; d_call: TRBD2; v_call: TRBV24-1; cdr3_aa: CATSDLTSGGTDTQYF; cdr3_nt: TGTGCCACCAGTGATTTGACTAGCGGGGGTACAGATACGCAGTATTTT
j_call: TRBJ1-4; clone_size: .; d_call: .; v_call: TRBV5-1; cdr3_aa: CASSPAGGLPNEKLFF; cdr3_nt: TGCGCCAGCAGCCCGGCGGGGGGGCTCCCCAATGAAAAACTGTTTTTT
j_call: TRBJ2-7; clone_size: .; d_call: TRBD1; v_call: TRBV19; cdr3_aa: CASSGRGTGLYEQYF; cdr3_nt: TGTGCCAGTAGTGGGCGGGGGACAGGGCTCTACGAGCAGTACTTC
j_call: TRBJ2-5; clone_size: once; d_call: TRBD2; v_call: TRBV5-1; cdr3_aa: CASSAGALFQETQYF; cdr3_nt: TGCGCCAGCAGTGCGGGAGCGCTGTTCCAAGAGACCCAGTACTTC
j_call: TRBJ2-7; clone_size: few; d_call: .; v_call: TRBV11-3; cdr3_aa: CASSPRTGSGEQYF; cdr3_nt: TGTGCCAGCAGCCCGAGGACTGGTTCAGGCGAGCAGTACTTC
j_call: TRBJ1-5; clone_size: .; d_call: .; v_call: TRBV19; cdr3_aa: CATEGSNQPQHF; cdr3_nt: TGTGCCACCGAGGGAAGCAATCAGCCCCAGCATTTT
j_call: TRBJ1-1; clone_size: .; d_call: .; v_call: TRBV27; cdr3_aa: CASSFSDRGREAFF; cdr3_nt: TGTGCCAGCAGTTTTTCCGACCGCGGTAGGGAAGCTTTCTTT